This record covers a single T cell receptor beta chain. The antigen is undetermined. This entry belongs to a study of T cell responses to AZD1222 COVID-19 vaccine. Regarding the study as a whole: Recipients of two AZD1222 doses showed rising Spike-specific TCR breadth and depth. The donor cohort was predominantly white British with a female majority, and clonal diversity may have been underestimated.

Second-dose recipients at about 4 or about 12 weeks were treated as one pooled group. TCRdb keeps only in-frame clones here, not all; method: immunoSEQ multiplex PCR. This table has around 130,000 clones, roughly nine tenths appearing once. This CDR3 has 15 residues. Trimming shortened V by 1 base and J by 0 bases, and 8 bases separated the two germline ends. Germline V lookup: CDR1 SGHNT, CDR2 YENEEA. The sequences come from peripheral blood, collected 28 days after the second AZD1222 dose. The V gene is TRBV11-3, the J gene TRBJ2-3; D might be TRBD1 (5 bases). The source of this sequence is an adult who received the AZD1222 COVID-19 vaccine. For the CDR3, the DNA is TGTGCCAGCAGCTTAGGGGGCCTTAGCACAGATACGCAGTATTTT. Amino acid sequence: CASSLGGLSTDTQYF.